This note documents a single T cell receptor (beta chain) sequence. This clonotype occurred many times. Its cognate antigen has yet to be identified. No qualities accompany the bases; no much larger clone lies one base away. The TCR beta CDR3 regions were amplified from RNA transcripts. The first round of RT-PCR for the TCR CDR3 was performed with the HTBI primer set and the Qiagen OneStep RT-PCR kit. Libraries were constructed in a second round of multiplex PCR, after which size selection and purification were performed. Libraries were sequenced paired-end with 100 bp reads on an Illumina HiSeq2000. Per the original workflow: SOAPnuke was used to process the raw data, removing reads that contained adapters or uncalled bases, had a mean Phred below 15, or lacked an exact match to the constant primer or identifier. High-quality paired reads were merged using COPE v1.2.5, and each unique nucleotide sequence was defined as a clonotype. Clonotypes were aligned to IMGT TRBV, TRBD and TRBJ reference segments using MiTCR v1.1. Analysis was restricted to V-J combinations with a frequency above 0.0001, which covered about 99% of repertoires. A TCS score was defined as the ratio of F50 (clonal expansion) to E x V (chaos), with BLOSUM62-based TCRdist applied between CDR3 peptides within each V-J. Welch's t-statistics and random forest reduced roughly 500 V-J features to 13, which were used in a naive Bayes classifier (R e1071). Through fastp at Q25 and MiXCR, TCRdb rebuilt clones from the public reads, retaining in-frame beta chains. Each record represents a unique CDR3 protein, reported with the most common genes and DNA among its rows. TCRdb, not the authors, supplied the V and J calls. This sample lists about 280,000 distinct CDR3 sequences; 20% to 30% were detected once. The ten largest clones add up to roughly a quarter of the sample.

This specimen belongs to a study of T cells in Graves' hyperthyroidism and ophthalmopathy (dated by TCRdb to between 2018 and 2021). About the full investigation: Peripheral blood was collected at initial diagnosis, before any treatment. The paper describes TCR Vbeta CDR3 sequencing of some 130 peripheral blood samples, made up of 43 ophthalmopathy patients, 70 to 80 hyperthyroidism patients and about 17 progressor patients. Following sampling, methimazole starting at 30 mg daily was given to hyperthyroidism patients, and high-dose intravenous methylprednisolone was given to ophthalmopathy patients. Prospective prediction of ophthalmopathy was tested in an independent validation cohort consisting of some 20 hyperthyroidism patients and more than 15 patients who later progressed to ophthalmopathy. Thyroid tissue and blood T-cell repertoires from about 6 Graves' hyperthyroidism patients were also compared in the study. The 90 to 100 discovery patients were randomly divided into training and test sets at a 7:3 ratio. TCR V-J signatures able to tell the groups apart were searched for in a discovery cohort of 90 to 100 patients, of whom more than 40 had Graves' ophthalmopathy and roughly 59 had stable Graves' hyperthyroidism.

The investigation overall reported the following: No statistical method was used to fix the sample size in advance, and group allocation was not hidden from the investigators. Most expanded thyroid clonotypes (frequency above 0.001) were also detected in blood, suggesting blood repertoires may reflect thyroid immune responses. In validation, progression to ophthalmopathy was predicted by the model with approximately 67% sensitivity and roughly 76% specificity, a median of about 6.4 months before onset. A model built on a 13 V-J signature distinguished ophthalmopathy from stable hyperthyroidism, reaching about 89% sensitivity and around 81% specificity in cross-validation and 80%/75% in testing.

Hyperthyroidism patients were newly diagnosed, had a disease duration of under 2 months, and were aged 18 to 65 years. The study excluded patients with uncontrolled infections, other autoimmune diseases, pregnancy or lactation. Diagnoses were based on clinical symptoms, serum thyroxine and TRAb, thyroid ultrasound and orbital computed tomography. Blood from progressor patients was drawn when they were first diagnosed with hyperthyroidism, before any ophthalmopathy symptoms appeared. PBMCs were isolated from 10 ml of fresh peripheral blood by Ficoll-Paque density gradient centrifugation. Progressor patients were defined as those initially diagnosed with Graves' hyperthyroidism in whom ophthalmopathy developed during follow-up. Total RNA was extracted with Trizol reagent, and quality was checked on an Agilent 2100 Bioanalyzer. The germline V gene (reference sequence) supplies CDR1 LGHDT and CDR2 YNNKEL. From cysteine to phenylalanine, the CDR3 is 15 amino acids long. Solely the CDR3 DNA is kept, with 45 bases framed from the first base. V loses 6 bases of germline sequence and J loses 0 bases, and the interval between the two ends is 14 bases.

The sequenced material came from blood. The sequence was obtained from a man aged 35-49 years with Graves' hyperthyroidism that later progressed to Graves' ophthalmopathy. This chain is built from TRBV3-1 and TRBJ2-5; tentative D gene TRBD1, with 6 bases matching. Here is the DNA: TGTGCCAGCAGTCTACAGGGAACCTACCAAGAGACCCAGTACTTC. This gives the protein CASSLQGTYQETQYF.